Sequencing of this TCR beta chain was carried out in a study of blood T cell repertoires in COVID-19. Study overall: COVID-19 samples collected from the United States, Italy and Spain covered acute and convalescent phases.

Study processing details: Scientists estimated how many nucleated cells there were by amplifying reference gene primers. Method: immunoSEQ multiplex PCR; TCRdb's copy keeps in-frame clones and lacks some. V and J calls and clone size follow that table, whereas D and trimming were derived from the DNA. The sample has 150,000 to 200,000 clones, approximately 80% seen once. Two negative PCRs, clearance, or symptom resolution characterized the recovered Cohort 3 donors. Germline assignment: CDR1 SGHRS and CDR2 YFSETQ. This CDR3 comprises 15 residues. V gave up 0 bases and J gave up 6 bases, with 15 bases separating them.

Sequencing used PBMCs or T cells enriched from blood (not recorded which). The gene calls are TRBV5-1 and TRBJ1-2; D gene uncertain. The TCR comes from a man aged 45-65 years who had recovered from COVID-19. CDR3 bases: TGCGCCAGCAGCTTGGGTACGGGTTATTTACATGGCTACACCTTC. Its translation: CASSLGTGYLHGYTF.